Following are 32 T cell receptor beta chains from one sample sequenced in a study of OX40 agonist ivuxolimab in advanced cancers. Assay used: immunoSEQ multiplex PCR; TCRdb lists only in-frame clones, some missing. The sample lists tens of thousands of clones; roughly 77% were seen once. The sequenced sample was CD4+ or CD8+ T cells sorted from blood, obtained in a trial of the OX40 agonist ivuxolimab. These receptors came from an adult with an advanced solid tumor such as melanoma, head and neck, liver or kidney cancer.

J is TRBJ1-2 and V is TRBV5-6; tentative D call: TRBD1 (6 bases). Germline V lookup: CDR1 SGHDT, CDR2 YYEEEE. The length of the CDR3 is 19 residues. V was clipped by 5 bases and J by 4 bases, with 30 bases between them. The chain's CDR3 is CASRSLDLRSRGQGYGYTF. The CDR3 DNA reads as TGTGCCAGCAGGTCGTTGGATCTCCGCTCGCGGGGGCAAGGCTATGGCTACACCTTC.

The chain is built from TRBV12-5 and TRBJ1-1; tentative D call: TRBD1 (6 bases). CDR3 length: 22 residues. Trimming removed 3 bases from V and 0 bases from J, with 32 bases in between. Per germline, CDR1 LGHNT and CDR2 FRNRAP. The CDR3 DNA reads TGTGCTAGTGGTTTCGTTTCCCGGATAATACAGGGCACCCAATCGATGAACACTGAAGCTTTCTTT. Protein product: CASGFVSRIIQGTQSMNTEAFF.

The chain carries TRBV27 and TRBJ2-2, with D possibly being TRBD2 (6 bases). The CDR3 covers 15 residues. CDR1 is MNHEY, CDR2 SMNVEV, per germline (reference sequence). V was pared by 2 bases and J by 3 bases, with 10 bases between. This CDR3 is CASSLVGGYTGELFF. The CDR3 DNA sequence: TGTGCCAGCAGTTTAGTGGGAGGTTACACCGGGGAGCTGTTTTTT.

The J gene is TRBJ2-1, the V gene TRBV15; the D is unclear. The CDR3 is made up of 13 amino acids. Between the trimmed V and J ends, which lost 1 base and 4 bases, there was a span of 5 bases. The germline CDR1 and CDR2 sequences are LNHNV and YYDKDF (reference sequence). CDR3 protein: CATSRAPYNEQFF. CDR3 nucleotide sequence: TGTGCCACCAGCAGAGCCCCTTACAATGAGCAGTTCTTC.

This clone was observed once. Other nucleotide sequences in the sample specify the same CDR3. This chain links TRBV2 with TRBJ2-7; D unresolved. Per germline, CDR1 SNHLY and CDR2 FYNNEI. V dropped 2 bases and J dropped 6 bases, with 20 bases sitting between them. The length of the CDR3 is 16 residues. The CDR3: CASSETGLDGLSEQYF. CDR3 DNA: TGTGCCAGCAGTGAAACCGGGCTAGACGGGCTTAGCGAGCAGTACTTC.

This CDR3 reads CASSPFSGGFTDTQYF. The CDR3 DNA is TGTGCCAGCAGCCCTTTTAGCGGAGGATTCACAGATACGCAGTATTTT. This chain links TRBV9 with TRBJ2-3, with D perhaps TRBD2 (6 bases). The CDR3 totals 16 residues. Trimming took 4 bases from V and 2 from J, leaving 17 bases between them. Germline CDR1 is SGDLS and CDR2 is YYNGEE.

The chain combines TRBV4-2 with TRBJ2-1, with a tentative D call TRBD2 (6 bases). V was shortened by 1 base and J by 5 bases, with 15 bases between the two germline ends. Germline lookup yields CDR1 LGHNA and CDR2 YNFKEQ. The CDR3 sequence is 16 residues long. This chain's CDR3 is CASSQVTGTSDNEQFF. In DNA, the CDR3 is TGTGCCAGCAGCCAAGTAACCGGGACTTCAGACAATGAGCAGTTCTTC.

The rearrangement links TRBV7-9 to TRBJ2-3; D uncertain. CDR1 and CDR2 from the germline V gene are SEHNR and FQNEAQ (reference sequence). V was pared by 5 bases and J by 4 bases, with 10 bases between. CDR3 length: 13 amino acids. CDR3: CASSDSTSDTQYF. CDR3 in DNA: TGTGCCAGCAGCGACTCGACGTCAGATACGCAGTATTTT. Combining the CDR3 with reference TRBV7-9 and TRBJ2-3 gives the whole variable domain DTGVSQNPRHKITKRGQNVTFRCDPISEHNRLYWYRQTLGQGPEFLTYFQNEAQLEKSRLLSDRFSAERPKGSFSTLEIQRTEQGDSAMYLCASSDSTSDTQYFGPGTRLTVL.

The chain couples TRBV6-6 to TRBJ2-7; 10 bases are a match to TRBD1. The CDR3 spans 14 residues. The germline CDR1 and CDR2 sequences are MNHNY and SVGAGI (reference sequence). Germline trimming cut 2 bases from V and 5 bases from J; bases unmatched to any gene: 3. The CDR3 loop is CASSYRDRGNEQYF. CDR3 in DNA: TGTGCCAGCAGTTACCGGGACAGGGGAAACGAGCAGTACTTC.

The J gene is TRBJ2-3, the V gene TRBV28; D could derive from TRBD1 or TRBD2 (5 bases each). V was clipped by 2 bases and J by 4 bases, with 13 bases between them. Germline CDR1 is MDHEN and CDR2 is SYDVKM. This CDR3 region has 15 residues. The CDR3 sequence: CASSLIGTESDTQYF. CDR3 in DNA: TGTGCCAGCAGTTTAATCGGGACGGAATCAGATACGCAGTATTTT.

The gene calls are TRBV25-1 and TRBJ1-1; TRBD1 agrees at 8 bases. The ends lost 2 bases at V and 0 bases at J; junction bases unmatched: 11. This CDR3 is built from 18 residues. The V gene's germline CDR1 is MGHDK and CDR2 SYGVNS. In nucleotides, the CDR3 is TGTGCCAGCAGTGAAGCGGACAGGGTAAAAAGCATGAACACTGAAGCTTTCTTT. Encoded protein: CASSEADRVKSMNTEAFF.

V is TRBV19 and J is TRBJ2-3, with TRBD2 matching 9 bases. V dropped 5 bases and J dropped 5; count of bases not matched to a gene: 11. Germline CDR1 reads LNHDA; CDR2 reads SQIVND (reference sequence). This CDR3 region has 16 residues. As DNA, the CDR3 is TGTGCCAGTAGTTCTAGCGGGGAACTAGCGGGAGATACGCAGTATTTT. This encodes CASSSSGELAGDTQYF.

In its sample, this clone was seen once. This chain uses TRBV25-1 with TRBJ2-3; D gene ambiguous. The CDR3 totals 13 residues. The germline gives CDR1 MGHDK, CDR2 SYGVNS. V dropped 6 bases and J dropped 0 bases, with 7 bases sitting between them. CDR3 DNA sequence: TGTGCCAGCAGGACTCGCAGCACAGATACGCAGTATTTT. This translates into CASRTRSTDTQYF. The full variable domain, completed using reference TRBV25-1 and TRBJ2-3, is EADIYQTPRYLVIGTGKKITLECSQTMGHDKMYWYQQDPGMELHLIHYSYGVNSTEKGDLSSESTVSRIRTEHFPLTLESARPSHTSQYLCASRTRSTDTQYFGPGTRLTVL.

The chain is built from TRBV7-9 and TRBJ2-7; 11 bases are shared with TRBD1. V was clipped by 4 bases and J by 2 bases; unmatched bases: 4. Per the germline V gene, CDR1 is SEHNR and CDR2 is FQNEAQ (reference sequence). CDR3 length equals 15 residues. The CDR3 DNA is TGTGCCAGCAGCTCGGGACAGGGGGGTCCCTACGAGCAGTACTTC. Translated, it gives CASSSGQGGPYEQYF.

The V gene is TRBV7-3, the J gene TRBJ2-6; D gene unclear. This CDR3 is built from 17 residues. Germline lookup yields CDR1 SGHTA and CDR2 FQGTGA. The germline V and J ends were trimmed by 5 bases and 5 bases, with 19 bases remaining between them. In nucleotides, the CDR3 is TGTGCCAGCAGCATCTATAGCTTACAAAGTCGGGCCAACGTCCTGACTTTC. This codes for CASSIYSLQSRANVLTF.

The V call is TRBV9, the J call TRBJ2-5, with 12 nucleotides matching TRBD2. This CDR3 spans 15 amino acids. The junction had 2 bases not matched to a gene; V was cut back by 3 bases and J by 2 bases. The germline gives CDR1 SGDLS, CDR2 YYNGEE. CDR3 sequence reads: CASSEGTSGQETQYF. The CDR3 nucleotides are TGTGCCAGCAGCGAAGGGACTAGCGGGCAAGAGACCCAGTACTTC. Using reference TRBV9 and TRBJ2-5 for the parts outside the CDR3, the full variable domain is DSGVTQTPKHLITATGQRVTLRCSPRSGDLSVYWYQQSLDQGLQFLIQYYNGEERAKGNILERFSAQQFPDLHSELNLSSLELGDSALYFCASSEGTSGQETQYFGPGTRLLVL.

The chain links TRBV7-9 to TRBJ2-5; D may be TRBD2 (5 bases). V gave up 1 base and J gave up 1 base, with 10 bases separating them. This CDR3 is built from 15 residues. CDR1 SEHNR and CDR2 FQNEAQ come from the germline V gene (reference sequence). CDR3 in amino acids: CASSLVIGSQETQYF. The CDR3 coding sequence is TGTGCCAGCAGCTTAGTTATAGGGAGCCAAGAGACCCAGTACTTC.

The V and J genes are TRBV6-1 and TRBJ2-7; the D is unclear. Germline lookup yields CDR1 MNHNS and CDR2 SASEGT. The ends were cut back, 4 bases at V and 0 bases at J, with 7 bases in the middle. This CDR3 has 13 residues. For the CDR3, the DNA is TGTGCCAGCAGTGTAGTACTCTCCTACGAGCAGTACTTC. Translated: CASSVVLSYEQYF.

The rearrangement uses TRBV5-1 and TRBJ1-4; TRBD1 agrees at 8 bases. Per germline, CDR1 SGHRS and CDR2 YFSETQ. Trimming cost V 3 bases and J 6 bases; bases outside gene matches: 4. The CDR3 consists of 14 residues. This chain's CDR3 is CASSWGQEDEKLFF. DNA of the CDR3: TGCGCCAGCAGCTGGGGACAGGAGGATGAAAAACTGTTTTTT. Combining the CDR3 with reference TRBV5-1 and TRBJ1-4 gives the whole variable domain KAGVTQTPRYLIKTRGQQVTLSCSPISGHRSVSWYQQTPGQGLQFLFEYFSETQRNKGNFPGRFSGRQFSNSRSEMNVSTLELGDSALYLCASSWGQEDEKLFFGSGTQLSVL.

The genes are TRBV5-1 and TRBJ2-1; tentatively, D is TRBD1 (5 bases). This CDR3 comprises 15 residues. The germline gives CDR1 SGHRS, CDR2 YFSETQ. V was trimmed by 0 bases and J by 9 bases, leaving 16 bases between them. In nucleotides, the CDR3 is TGCGCCAGCAGCTTGGATATTGTGGGTGACAGTGAGCAGTTCTTC. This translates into CASSLDIVGDSEQFF.

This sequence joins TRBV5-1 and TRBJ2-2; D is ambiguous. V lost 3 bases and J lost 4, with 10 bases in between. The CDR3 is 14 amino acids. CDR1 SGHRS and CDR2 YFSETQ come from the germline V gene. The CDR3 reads CASSWKPGTGELFF. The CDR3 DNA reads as TGCGCCAGCAGCTGGAAACCCGGCACCGGGGAGCTGTTTTTT.

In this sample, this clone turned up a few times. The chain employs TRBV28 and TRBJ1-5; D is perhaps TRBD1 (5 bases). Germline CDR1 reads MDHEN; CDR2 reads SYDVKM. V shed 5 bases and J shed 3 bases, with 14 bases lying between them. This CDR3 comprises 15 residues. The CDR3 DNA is TGTGCCAGCAGTCTTAGGCTGGGGGTCAATCAGCCCCAGCATTTT. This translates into CASSLRLGVNQPQHF.

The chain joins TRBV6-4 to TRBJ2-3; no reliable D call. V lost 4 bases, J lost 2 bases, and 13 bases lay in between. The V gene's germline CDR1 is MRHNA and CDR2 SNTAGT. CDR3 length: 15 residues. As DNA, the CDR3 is TGTGCCAGCAGTGTTACAGACCTTAACACAGATACGCAGTATTTT. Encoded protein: CASSVTDLNTDTQYF.

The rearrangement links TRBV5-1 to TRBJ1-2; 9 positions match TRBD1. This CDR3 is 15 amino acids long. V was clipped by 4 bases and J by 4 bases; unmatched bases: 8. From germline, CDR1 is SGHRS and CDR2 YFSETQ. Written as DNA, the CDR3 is TGCGCCAGCAGCAGCGAGGGACAGGGAGGCTATGGCTACACCTTC. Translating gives CASSSEGQGGYGYTF.

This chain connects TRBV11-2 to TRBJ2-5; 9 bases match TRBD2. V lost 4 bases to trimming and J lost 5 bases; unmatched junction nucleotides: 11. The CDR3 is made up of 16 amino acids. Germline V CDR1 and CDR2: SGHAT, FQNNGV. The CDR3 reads CASSSSRGGGRETQYF. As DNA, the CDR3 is TGTGCCAGCAGCTCGTCCCGCGGGGGGGGTAGGGAGACCCAGTACTTC.

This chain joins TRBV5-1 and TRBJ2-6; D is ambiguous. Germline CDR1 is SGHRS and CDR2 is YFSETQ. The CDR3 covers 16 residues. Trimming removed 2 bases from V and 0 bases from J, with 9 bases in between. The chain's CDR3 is CASSLRRTSGANVLTF. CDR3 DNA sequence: TGCGCCAGCAGCTTAAGACGGACCTCTGGGGCCAACGTCCTGACTTTC.

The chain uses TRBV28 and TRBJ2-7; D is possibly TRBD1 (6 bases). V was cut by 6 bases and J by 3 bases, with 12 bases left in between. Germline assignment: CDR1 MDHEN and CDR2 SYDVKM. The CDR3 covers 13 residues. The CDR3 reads CASSPGVNYEQYF. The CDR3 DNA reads TGTGCCAGCAGCCCAGGGGTCAACTACGAGCAGTACTTC.

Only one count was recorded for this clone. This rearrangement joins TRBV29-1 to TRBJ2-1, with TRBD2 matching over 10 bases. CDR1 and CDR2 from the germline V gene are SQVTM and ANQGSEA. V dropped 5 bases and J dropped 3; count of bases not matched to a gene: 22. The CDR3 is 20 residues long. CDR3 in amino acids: CSVIFSRGRTGTSDYNEQFF. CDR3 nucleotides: TGCAGCGTTATTTTTAGTCGTGGCAGAACCGGGACTAGCGACTACAATGAGCAGTTCTTC.

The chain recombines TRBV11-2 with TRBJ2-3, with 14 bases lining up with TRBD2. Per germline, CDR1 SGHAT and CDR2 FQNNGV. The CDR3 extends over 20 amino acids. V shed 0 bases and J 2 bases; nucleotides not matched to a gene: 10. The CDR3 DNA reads TGTGCCAGCAGCTTAGATCAGGGACTAGCGGGGGTCCACCTCACAGATACGCAGTATTTT. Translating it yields CASSLDQGLAGVHLTDTQYF.

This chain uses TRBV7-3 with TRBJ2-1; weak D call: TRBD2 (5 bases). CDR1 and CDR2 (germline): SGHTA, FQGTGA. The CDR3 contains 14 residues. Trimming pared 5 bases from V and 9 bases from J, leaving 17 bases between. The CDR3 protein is CASSPLGLATEQFF. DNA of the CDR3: TGTGCCAGCAGCCCACTTGGCCTAGCTACTGAGCAGTTCTTC.

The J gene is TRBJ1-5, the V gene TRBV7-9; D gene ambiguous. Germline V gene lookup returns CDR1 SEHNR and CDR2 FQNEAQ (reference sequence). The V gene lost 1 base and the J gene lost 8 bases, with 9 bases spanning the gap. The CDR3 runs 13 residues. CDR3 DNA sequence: TGTGCCAGCAGCTTAGGGCCCCCGGAGCCCCAGCATTTT. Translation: CASSLGPPEPQHF.

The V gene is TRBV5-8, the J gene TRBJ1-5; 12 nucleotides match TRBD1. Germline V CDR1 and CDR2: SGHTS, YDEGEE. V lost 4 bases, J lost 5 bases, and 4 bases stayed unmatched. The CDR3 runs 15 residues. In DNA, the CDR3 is TGTGCCAGCAGCCCTGGGACAGGGGGCTATCAGCCCCAGCATTTT. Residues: CASSPGTGGYQPQHF.